The 5 T cell receptor beta chains in this list originate from one sample, sequenced in a study of blood T cells in healthy people across ages. A second roughly 6 to 12 cycle PCR used barcoded and J-beta primers. Each CDR3 protein is one row after TCRdb ran MiXCR on the 5' RACE reads. Of roughly 1,500,000 distinct CDR3 sequences in the sample, approximately 42% were seen once. The sequenced material came from blood. The receptors were sampled from a woman under 30 in good health.

This clonotype has more than one count but fewer than ten. The J gene is TRBJ1-6, the V gene TRBV12-3 or TRBV12-4, with D unresolved. The V and J ends lost 6 bases and 5 bases respectively, with 14 bases between them. This CDR3 is built from 15 residues. CDR3 in DNA: TGTGCCAGCAGCCGCAGTGGGAGGGATAATTCACCCCTCCACTTT. Protein sequence: CASSRSGRDNSPLHF.

As concerns this clonotype: At one end the junction does not follow the germline gene, possibly because of a read error. The chain links TRBV6-5 to TRBJ2-4; 7 nucleotides line up with TRBD1. The assigned J gene may be wrong: the sequence end matches TRBJ2-7 better. Germline-derived CDR1 and CDR2 are MNHEY and SVGAGI. The CDR3 length is 14 residues. CDR3 bases: TGCGCCAGCAGTTACTCGAGGGGGCTTGGCGAGCAGTACTTC. Its protein product is CASSYSRGLGEQYF.

The chain couples TRBV4-2 to TRBJ2-1; 13 bases agree with TRBD2. Germline CDR1 and CDR2: LGHNA and YNFKEQ. Trimming removed 4 bases from V and 10 bases from J; junction bases left unmatched: 10. The CDR3 is 16 residues long. DNA for the CDR3: TGTGCCAGCAGCCCAACTACTAGCGGGGGGGCCGAGGAGCAGTTCTTC. Translated: CASSPTTSGGAEEQFF.

This sequence joins TRBV5-1 and TRBJ1-2; TRBD1 might be the D (5 bases). CDR1 is SGHRS and CDR2 is YFSETQ in the germline V gene. The V end was cut by 3 bases, the J end by 2 bases, with 11 bases between. CDR3 length equals 14 residues. CDR3 loop: CASSSRERNYGYTF. CDR3 DNA: TGCGCCAGCAGCTCCAGGGAGAGAAACTATGGCTACACCTTC.

This clonotype was counted a few times. V and J are TRBV19 and TRBJ2-5; TRBD2 might be the D (5 bases). The CDR3 runs 11 residues. Germline lookup yields CDR1 LNHDA and CDR2 SQIVND (reference sequence). The CDR3 bases are TGTAAGCGGACGATACAAGAGACCCAGTACTTC. Its translation is CKRTIQETQYF.